This TCR beta chain was recovered during a study of regulatory and conventional T cells in RAG deficiency. Whole-study results and caveats: Omenn CD25-high CD127-low cells may be activated cells, not true Tregs. Omenn patients showed >85% Treg-Tconv overlap and shorter CDR3 lengths. Compared with controls, unique Treg TCR beta sequences dropped roughly 100-fold in Omenn syndrome and CID/AS.

Trimming took off 0 bases at V and 2 bases at J, with 11 bases between the two ends. Germline V CDR1 and CDR2: MNHEY, SVGAGI. The CDR3 loop spans 15 amino acids. This clone has a handful of counts. Its antigen is not known. The data were produced by immunoSEQ multiplex PCR, yet TCRdb's version contains in-frame clones alone and is incomplete. The data show 25,000 to 35,000 clones, with approximately 96% seen just once and 0.3% to 0.45% held by the top ten. Genomic DNA came from blood conventional CD4+ T cells gated CD25-low CD127-high. These data were also filed under a second study, of regulatory T cells. That source adds: The PCR used 52 TRBV and 13 TRBJ primers. Skewed V and J usage and few unique V-J pairs marked patient repertoires, most in Tregs.

This TCR was recovered from a human donor in good health. The chain carries TRBV6-5 and TRBJ2-7; D is ambiguous. The sample was CD25- CD4+ T cells sorted from blood. CDR3 amino acids: CASSYSRLRTYEQYF. CDR3 nucleotide sequence: TGTGCCAGCAGTTACTCGAGGTTACGGACCTACGAGCAGTACTTC.